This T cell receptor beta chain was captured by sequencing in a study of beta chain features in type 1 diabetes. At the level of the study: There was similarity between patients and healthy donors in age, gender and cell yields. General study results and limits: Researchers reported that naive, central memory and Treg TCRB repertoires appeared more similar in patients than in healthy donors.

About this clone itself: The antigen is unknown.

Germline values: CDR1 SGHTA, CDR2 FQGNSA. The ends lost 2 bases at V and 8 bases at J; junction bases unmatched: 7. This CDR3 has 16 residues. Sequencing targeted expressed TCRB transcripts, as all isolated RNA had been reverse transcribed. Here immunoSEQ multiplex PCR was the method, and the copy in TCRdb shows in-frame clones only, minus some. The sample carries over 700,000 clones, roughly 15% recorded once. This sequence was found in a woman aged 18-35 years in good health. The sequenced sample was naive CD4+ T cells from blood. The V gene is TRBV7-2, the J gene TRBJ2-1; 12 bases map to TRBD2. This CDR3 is CASSLRLAGDHHEQFF. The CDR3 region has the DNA TGTGCCAGCAGCTTAAGACTAGCGGGAGACCATCATGAGCAGTTCTTC.